This TCR beta chain was captured in a study of OX40 agonist ivuxolimab in advanced cancers. Overall study: The eligibility criteria allowed prior anti-PD-1, anti-PD-L1 or anti-CTLA-4 therapy, and 40% had some.

Study conclusions and caveats: The study observed clonal expansion of CD4+ and CD8+ blood T cells by week 6 at 0.1 to 3.0 mg/kg.

Regarding this clone: Its specificity is not known.

The V end was cut by 3 bases, the J end by 9 bases, with 21 bases between. Germline assignment: CDR1 LGHNA and CDR2 YSLEER. The CDR3 covers 16 residues. Clones were read by immunoSEQ multiplex PCR, and TCRdb kept only the in-frame ones, dropping some. The sample yields roughly 22,000 clones, approximately 87% seen once. The gene calls are TRBV4-3 and TRBJ2-1; D is uncertain. The TCR comes from an adult with an advanced solid tumor such as melanoma, head and neck, liver or kidney cancer. The sequences come from CD4+ or CD8+ T cells sorted from blood, collected in a trial of the OX40 agonist ivuxolimab. For the CDR3, the DNA is TGCGCCAGCAGCCACTCCACCTGGGCGGAGCGAATTGAGCAGTTCTTC. Translation: CASSHSTWAERIEQFF.